The following is a T cell receptor beta chain sequence with its context. Under the authors' procedure: Using reference gene primer amplification, nucleated cell counts were estimated. Assay: immunoSEQ multiplex PCR; the TCRdb copy retains only in-frame clones and omits some. Clonal size and the V and J genes are those of that table, whereas D and trimming came from the DNA. Here the sample spans fewer than 200,000 clones, around 83% being singletons. This sample is drawn from a study of blood T cell repertoires in COVID-19. About the research overall: Collection of acute and convalescent COVID-19 samples took place in the United States, Italy and Spain. The analysed material was cDNA or gDNA that came from T cells, B-cell-depleted T cells, or PBMCs.

The CDR3 covers 12 residues. Trimming took off 6 bases at V and 9 bases at J, with 15 bases between the two ends. The chain is built from TRBV12-3 or TRBV12-4 and TRBJ2-7, with a tentative D call TRBD1 (6 bases). This TCR came from a human donor in a cohort sampled during active COVID-19. Sequenced sample: peripheral blood. The CDR3 here is CASSPTGVGQYF. The DNA for the CDR3 is TGTGCCAGCAGCCCGACAGGCGTCGGGCAGTACTTC.